This record looks at one TCR beta chain sequence and its context. The data were obtained in a study of blood T cell repertoires in COVID-19. The data were produced by immunoSEQ multiplex PCR, yet TCRdb's version contains in-frame clones alone and is incomplete. The sample gives approximately 130,000 clones, approximately 87% of which show up once; 2% to 2.5% is in the top ten. J was trimmed by 5 bases and V by 6 bases; bases with no gene match: 5. The germline gives CDR1 MNHEY, CDR2 SVGEGT. CDR3 length: 15 amino acids. The V call is TRBV6-2 or TRBV6-3, the J call TRBJ2-3; 13 positions match TRBD2. This sequence originates from a woman aged 50 to 60 with acute or convalescent COVID-19. The sample consisted of peripheral blood. CDR3 loop: CASSRTSGSGDTQYF. The CDR3 coding sequence is TGTGCCAGCAGCCGGACTAGCGGGAGTGGAGATACGCAGTATTTT.